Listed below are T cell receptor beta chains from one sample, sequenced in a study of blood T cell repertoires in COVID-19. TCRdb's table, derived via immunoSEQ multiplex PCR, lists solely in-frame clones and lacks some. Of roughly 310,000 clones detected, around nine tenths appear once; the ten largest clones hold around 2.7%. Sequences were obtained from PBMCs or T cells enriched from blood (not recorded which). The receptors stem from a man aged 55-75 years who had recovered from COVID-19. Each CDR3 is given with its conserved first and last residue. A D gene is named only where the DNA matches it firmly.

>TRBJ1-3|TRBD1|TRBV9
CASSDRASGNTIYF
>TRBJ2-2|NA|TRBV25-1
CASSEYPANTGELFF
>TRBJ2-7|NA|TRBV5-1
CASSLGSQPSYEQYF
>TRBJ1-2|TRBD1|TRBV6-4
CASSVGTGYGYTF
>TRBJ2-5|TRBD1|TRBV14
CASSQGQSSRTQYF
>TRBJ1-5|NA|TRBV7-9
CASSSSLITGTHSNQPQHF
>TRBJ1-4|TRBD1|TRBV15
CATSRDRSYAKLFF
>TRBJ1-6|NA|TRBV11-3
CASRSQGLSSPLHF
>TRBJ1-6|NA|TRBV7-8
CASSLALVSSYNSPLHF
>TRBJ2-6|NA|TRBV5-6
CASSLRGSGANVLTF
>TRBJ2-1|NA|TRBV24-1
CATRRGSENEQFF
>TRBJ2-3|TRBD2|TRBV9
CASSPSGRESPPQYF
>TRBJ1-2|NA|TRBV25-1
CASSEFEMVYGYTF
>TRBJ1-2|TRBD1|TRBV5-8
CASSSSPQGDYGGYTF
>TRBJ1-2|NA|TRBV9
CASSIDPSYGYTF
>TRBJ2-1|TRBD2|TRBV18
CASSPLVGLDTEQFF
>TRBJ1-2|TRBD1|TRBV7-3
CASSLNPGQRNYGYTF
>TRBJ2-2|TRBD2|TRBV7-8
CASRTSGGNTGELFF